The clone carrying this T cell receptor beta chain has just a few counts. The time point: longitudinal time-point 3. These data originate in a study of neurological immune-mediated disorders. TCRdb passed the 5' RACE reads through MiXCR, listing each CDR3 protein once. The sample shows fewer than 50,000 distinct CDR3 sequences, about 13% of them seen only once. The germline V gene has CDR1 LGHNT and CDR2 FRNRAP. The CDR3 totals 13 residues. V dropped 6 bases and J dropped 4 bases, with 12 bases sitting between them. The sequenced sample consisted of PBMCs. The chain is built from TRBV12-5 and TRBJ1-2; D is possibly TRBD1 (5 bases). This TCR was sampled from a male donor with HTLV-1-associated myelopathy (HAM/TSP). CDR3 amino acids: CASGPAGTYGYTF. CDR3 DNA sequence: TGTGCTAGTGGACCGGCAGGGACCTATGGCTACACCTTC.